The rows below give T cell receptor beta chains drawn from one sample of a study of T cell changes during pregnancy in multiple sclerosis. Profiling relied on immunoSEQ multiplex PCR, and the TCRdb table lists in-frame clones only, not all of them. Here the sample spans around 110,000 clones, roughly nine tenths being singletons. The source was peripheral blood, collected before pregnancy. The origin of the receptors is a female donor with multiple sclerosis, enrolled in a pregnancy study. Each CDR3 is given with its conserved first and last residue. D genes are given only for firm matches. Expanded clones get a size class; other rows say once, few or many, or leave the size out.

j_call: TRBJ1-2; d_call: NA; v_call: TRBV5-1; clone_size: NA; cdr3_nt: TGCGCCAGCAGCTCATCAGAAGGAGGGGGCTACACCTTC; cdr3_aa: CASSSSEGGGYTF
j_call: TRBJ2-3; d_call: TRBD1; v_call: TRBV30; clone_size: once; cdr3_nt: TGTGCCTGGGGGCCGGGACAGGGCACAGATACGCAGTATTTT; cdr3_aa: CAWGPGQGTDTQYF
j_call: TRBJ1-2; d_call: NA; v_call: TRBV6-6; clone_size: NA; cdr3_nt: TGTGCCATCAGTGATAGGCAGGTAGACGGCTACACCTTC; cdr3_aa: CAISDRQVDGYTF
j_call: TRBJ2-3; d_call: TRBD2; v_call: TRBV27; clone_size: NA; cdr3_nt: TGTGCCAGCATTGGGACTAGCGGGCGCACAGATACGCAGTATTTT; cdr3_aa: CASIGTSGRTDTQYF
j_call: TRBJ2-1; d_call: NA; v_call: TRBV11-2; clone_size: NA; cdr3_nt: TGTGCCAGCAGCTTAGGACTGGCCTACAATGAGCAGTTCTTC; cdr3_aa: CASSLGLAYNEQFF
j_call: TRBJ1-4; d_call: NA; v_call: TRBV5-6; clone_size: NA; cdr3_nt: TGTGCCAGCAGCTTCTCGGGGAGAGAAGGAAAACTGTTTTTT; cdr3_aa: CASSFSGREGKLFF
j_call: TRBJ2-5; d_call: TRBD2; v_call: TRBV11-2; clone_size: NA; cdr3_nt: TGTGCCAGCAGCTTAGATCTCGGAGCGGGGGTAACGGAGACCCAGTACTTC; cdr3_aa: CASSLDLGAGVTETQYF
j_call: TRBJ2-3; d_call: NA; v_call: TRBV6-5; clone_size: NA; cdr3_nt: TGTGCCAGCAGTTTGGTACCTTACGGGGCAGATACGCAGTATTTT; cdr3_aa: CASSLVPYGADTQYF
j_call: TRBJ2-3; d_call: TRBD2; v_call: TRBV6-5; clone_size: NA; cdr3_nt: TGTGCCACCCGGACTAGCGGCACAGATACGCAGTATTTT; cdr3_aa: CATRTSGTDTQYF
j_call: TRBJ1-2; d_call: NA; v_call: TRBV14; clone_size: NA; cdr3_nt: TGTGCCAGCAGCCAAGAGTGGGCTTGGGGCTACACCTTC; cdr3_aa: CASSQEWAWGYTF
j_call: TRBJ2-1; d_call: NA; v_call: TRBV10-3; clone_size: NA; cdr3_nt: TGTGCCATCAGTGAGTCTGGAACTAGATCCAATGAGCAGTTCTTC; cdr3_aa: CAISESGTRSNEQFF
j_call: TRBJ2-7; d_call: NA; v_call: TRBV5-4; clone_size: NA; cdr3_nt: TGTGCCACAGCGGAAAGCTCCTACGAGCAGTACTTC; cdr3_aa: CATAESSYEQYF
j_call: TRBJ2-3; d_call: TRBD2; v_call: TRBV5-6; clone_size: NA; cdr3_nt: TGTGCCAGCAGCACGCTAGCGGGAAGCACAGATACGCAGTATTTT; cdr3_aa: CASSTLAGSTDTQYF
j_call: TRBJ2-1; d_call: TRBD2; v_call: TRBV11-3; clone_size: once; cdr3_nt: TGTGCCAGCAGCTTAGGACTAGCGGCCTACAATGAGCAGTTCTTC; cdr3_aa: CASSLGLAAYNEQFF
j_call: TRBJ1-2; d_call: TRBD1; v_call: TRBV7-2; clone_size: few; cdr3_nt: TGTGCCACCTATAAACCCCCGGGACAGGGGTCTAATGGCTACACCTTC; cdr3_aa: CATYKPPGQGSNGYTF
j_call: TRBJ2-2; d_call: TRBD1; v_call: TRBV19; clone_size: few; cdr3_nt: TGTGCCACAACAGGGGCGAACACCGGGGAGCTGTTTTTT; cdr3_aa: CATTGANTGELFF
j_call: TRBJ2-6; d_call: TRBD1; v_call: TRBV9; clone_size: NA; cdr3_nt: TGTGCCAGCAGCCTAACCGGGACAGTTTTTGCTTCTGGGGCCAACGTCCTGACTTTC; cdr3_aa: CASSLTGTVFASGANVLTF
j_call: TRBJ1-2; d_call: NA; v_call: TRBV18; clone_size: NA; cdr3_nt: TGTGCCAGCTCACCCCTTTATGGCGCAGATCTAGTTGGCTACACCTTC; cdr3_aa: CASSPLYGADLVGYTF
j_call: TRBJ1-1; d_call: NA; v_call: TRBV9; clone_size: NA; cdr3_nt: TGTGCCAGCAGCGTAGGGGGGGAGAACACTGAAGCTTTCTTT; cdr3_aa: CASSVGGENTEAFF
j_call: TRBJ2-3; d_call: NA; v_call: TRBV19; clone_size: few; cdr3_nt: TGTGCCAGTAGTCCCCTCTATCCGGGGAGCACAGATACGCAGTATTTT; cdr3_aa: CASSPLYPGSTDTQYF
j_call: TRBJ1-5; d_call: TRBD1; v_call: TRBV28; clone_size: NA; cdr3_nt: TGTGCCAGCAGTCTCGCCCGGACAGGGGATCAGCCCCAGCATTTT; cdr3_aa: CASSLARTGDQPQHF
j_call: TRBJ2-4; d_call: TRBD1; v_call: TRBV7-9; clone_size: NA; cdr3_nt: TGTGCCAGCAGCAGACCGGGACAGGAGGGGTTAGACATTCAGTACTTC; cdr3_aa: CASSRPGQEGLDIQYF
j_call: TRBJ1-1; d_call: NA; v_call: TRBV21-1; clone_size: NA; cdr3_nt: TGTGCCAGCAGCAAAAAGAAGGGACAGAACACTGAAGCTTTCTTT; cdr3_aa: CASSKKKGQNTEAFF
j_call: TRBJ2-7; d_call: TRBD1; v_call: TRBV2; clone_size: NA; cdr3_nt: TGCGCCAGCTGGACAGGGGGTGGTGGTGTTCACGAGCAGTACTTC; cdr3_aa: CASWTGGGGVHEQYF
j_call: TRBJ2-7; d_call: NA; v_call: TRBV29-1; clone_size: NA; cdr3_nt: TGCAGCGTTGAAGTAGGAGTCGACGAGCAGTACTTC; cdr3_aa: CSVEVGVDEQYF
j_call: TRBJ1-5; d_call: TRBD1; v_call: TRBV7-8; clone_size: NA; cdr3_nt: TGTGCCAGCAGCTTAGGGACAGGGACATATAGCAATCAGCCCCAGCATTTT; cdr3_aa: CASSLGTGTYSNQPQHF
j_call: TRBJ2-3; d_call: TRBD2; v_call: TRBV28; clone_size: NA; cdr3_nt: TGTGCCAGCAGTATAATCCGGGACTATTACTCGCAGTATTTT; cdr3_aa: CASSIIRDYYSQYF
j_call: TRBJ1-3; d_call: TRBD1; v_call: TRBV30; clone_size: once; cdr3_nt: TGTGCCTGGAATAGGGGACGACAGGGCGGTGGATCTGGAAACACCATATATTTT; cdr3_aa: CAWNRGRQGGGSGNTIYF
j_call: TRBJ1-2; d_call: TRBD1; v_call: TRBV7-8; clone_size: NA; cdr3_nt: TGTGCCAGCAGCTTAGCACTGGGACAGGGGGCGATGAATGGCTACACCTTC; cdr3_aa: CASSLALGQGAMNGYTF
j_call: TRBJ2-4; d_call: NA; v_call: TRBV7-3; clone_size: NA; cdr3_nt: TGTGCCAGCAGCTCCCAGGCCGGGACTATTCAGTACTTC; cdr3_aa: CASSSQAGTIQYF
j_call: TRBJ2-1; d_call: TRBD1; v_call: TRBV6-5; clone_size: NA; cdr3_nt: TGTGCCAGCGGCCGACAGGGGTGGAATGAGCAGTTCTTC; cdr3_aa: CASGRQGWNEQFF